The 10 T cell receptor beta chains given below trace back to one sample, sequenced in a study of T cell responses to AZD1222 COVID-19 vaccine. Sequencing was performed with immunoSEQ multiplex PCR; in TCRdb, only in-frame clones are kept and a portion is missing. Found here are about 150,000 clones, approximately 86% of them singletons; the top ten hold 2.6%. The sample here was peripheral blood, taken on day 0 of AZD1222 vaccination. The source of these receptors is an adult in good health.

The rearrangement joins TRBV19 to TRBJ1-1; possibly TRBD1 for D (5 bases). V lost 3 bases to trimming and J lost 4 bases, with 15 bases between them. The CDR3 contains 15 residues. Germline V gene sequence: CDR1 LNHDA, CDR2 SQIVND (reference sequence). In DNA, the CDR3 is TGTGCCAGTAGTATCCAGGGAAGACTCGGCACTGAAGCTTTCTTT. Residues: CASSIQGRLGTEAFF.

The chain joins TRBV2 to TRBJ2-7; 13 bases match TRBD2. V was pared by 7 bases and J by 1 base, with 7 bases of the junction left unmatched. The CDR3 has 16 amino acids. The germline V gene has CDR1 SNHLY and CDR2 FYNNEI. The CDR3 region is CASTTPGLAGSYEQYF. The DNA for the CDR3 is TGTGCCAGCACCACGCCGGGACTAGCGGGATCCTACGAGCAGTACTTC.

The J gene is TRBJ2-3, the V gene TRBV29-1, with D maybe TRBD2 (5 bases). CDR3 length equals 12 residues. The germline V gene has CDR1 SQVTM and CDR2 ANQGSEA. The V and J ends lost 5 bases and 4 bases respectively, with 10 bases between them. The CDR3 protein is CSVPLRADTQYF. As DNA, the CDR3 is TGCAGCGTTCCTTTGAGGGCAGATACGCAGTATTTT.

DNA for the CDR3: TGTGCCACCAGCAGAGGCCCAGCAGGGGCTGGAAACACCATATATTTT. Protein: CATSRGPAGAGNTIYF. The V and J genes are TRBV15 and TRBJ1-3; D may be TRBD1 (6 bases). The CDR3 loop spans 16 amino acids. Between the trimmed V and J ends, which lost 1 base and 2 bases, there was a span of 12 bases. The germline V gene has CDR1 LNHNV and CDR2 YYDKDF (reference sequence).

The CDR3 reads CASSPTGKGFYGYTF. The DNA for the CDR3 is TGTGCCAGCAGCCCTACAGGGAAGGGATTCTATGGCTACACCTTC. The gene calls are TRBV28 and TRBJ1-2; tentative D call: TRBD1 (6 bases). Germline V gene sequence: CDR1 MDHEN, CDR2 SYDVKM. The CDR3 runs 15 residues. With 6 bases removed from V and 4 bases from J, the gap between germline ends came to 18 bases.

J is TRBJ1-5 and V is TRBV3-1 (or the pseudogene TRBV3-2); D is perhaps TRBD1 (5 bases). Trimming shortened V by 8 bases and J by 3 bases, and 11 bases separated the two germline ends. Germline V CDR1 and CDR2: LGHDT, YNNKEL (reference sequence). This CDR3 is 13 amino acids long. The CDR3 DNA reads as TGTGCCAGCTCCGACAGCCACAATCAGCCCCAGCATTTT. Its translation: CASSDSHNQPQHF.

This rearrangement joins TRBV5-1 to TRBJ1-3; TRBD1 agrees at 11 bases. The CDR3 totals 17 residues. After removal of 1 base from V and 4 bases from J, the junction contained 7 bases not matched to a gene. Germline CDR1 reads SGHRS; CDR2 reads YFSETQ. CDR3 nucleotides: TGCGCCAGCAGCTTGCACCCGGACAGGGGGCGAGGAAACACCATATATTTT. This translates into CASSLHPDRGRGNTIYF.

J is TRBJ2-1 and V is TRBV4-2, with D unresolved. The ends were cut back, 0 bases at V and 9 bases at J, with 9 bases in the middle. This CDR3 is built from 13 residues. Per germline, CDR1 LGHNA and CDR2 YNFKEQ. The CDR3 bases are TGTGCCAGCAGCCAAGACTGGGCGAGTGAGCAGTTCTTC. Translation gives CASSQDWASEQFF.

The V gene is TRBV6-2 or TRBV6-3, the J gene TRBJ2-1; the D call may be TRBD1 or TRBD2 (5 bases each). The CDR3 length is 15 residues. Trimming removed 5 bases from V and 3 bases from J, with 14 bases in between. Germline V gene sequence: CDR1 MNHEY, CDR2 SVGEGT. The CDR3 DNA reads TGTGCCAGCAGTAACCCCGGGACCCGCTACAATGAGCAGTTCTTC. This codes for CASSNPGTRYNEQFF.

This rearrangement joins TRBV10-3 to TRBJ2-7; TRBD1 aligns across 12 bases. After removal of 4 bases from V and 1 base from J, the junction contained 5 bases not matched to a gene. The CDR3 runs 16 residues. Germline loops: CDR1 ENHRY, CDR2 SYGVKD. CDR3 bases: TGTGCCATCAGTGGGGGACAGGGGGCACCATCCTACGAGCAGTACTTC. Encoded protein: CAISGGQGAPSYEQYF.